Listed below are T cell receptor beta chains from one sample, sequenced in a study of CD8+CD57+ T cells in acquired aplastic anemia. TCRdb re-analysed the reads in MiXCR, keeping a single row per CDR3 protein. The data contain 50,000 to 70,000 distinct CDR3 sequences, over 45% of them singletons. Sequenced input: sorted CD4+, CD8+, or CD8+CD57+ T cells (not recorded which) from PBMCs. Source of these receptors: a human donor in good health, serving as a control. Each CDR3 is given with its conserved first and last residue. A D gene is named only where the DNA matches it firmly. The size of a clone is reported for some rows only, either as once, few or many, or as a class for expanded clones.

TRBJ2-1 TRBD2 TRBV20-1 many TGCAGTTTTACTAGCGGAGCCCACAATGAGCAGTTCTTC CSFTSGAHNEQFF
TRBJ2-3 TRBD1 TRBV24-1 once TGTGCCGCAGGGACAGCGGGCACAGATACGCAGTATTTT CAAGTAGTDTQYF
TRBJ2-3 TRBD2 TRBV29-1 once TGCAGCGTTGGGGGAGGGGCAGATACGCAGTATTTT CSVGGGADTQYF
TRBJ1-1 . TRBV7-6 . TGTGCCAGCAGCCGAATAGCGGGAACTGAAGCTTTCTTT CASSRIAGTEAFF
TRBJ2-7 TRBD1 TRBV10-2 . TGCGCCAGCACCACGGACAGGGAGGAGGCCAGCAGCTACGAGCAGTACTTC CASTTDREEASSYEQYF
TRBJ2-7 TRBD2 TRBV24-1 . TGTGCCACCAGTGGGGTTACGGGAGGGTACGAGCAGTACTTC CATSGVTGGYEQYF
TRBJ2-2 . TRBV19 . TGTGCCAGTGCAGTCCCCGGGCCCGGGGAGCTGTTTTTT CASAVPGPGELFF
TRBJ2-5 . TRBV10-3 medium-sized TGTGCCATCAGTGGCCCACAAGAGACCCAGTACTTC CAISGPQETQYF
TRBJ2-1 . TRBV2 . TGTGCCAGCAGTGGGGGCTCCAATGAGCAGTTCTTC CASSGGSNEQFF
TRBJ1-6 TRBD1 TRBV10-3 . TGTGCCATCAGTAGTGACAGGGAGGGACGGTCACCCCTCCACTTT CAISSDREGRSPLHF
TRBJ1-4 TRBD1 TRBV25-1 . TGTGCCAGCAGTGTCCGGACAGGGGGGACGGAAAAACTGTTTTTT CASSVRTGGTEKLFF